Below are 12 T cell receptor beta chains sequenced from a single sample in a study of T-cell reconstitution after alpha-beta-depleted transplantation in children. A library of TCRbeta sequences, prepared with unique molecular identifiers, was generated. TCRdb ran MiXCR on the PCR reads and lists one entry per CDR3 protein. The profile shows 600,000 to 700,000 distinct CDR3 sequences, 10% to 15% of them singletons. The sample in question was PBMCs, obtained before TCRalphabeta/CD19-depleted stem cell transplant. All receptors come from a girl between 2 and 10 years old with congenital amegakaryocytic thrombocytopenia, due to receive a stem cell transplant.

In this sample, this clonotype turned up many times. The chain carries TRBV7-9 and TRBJ2-7; 7 positions agree with TRBD2. The CDR3 is made up of 14 amino acids. V dropped 0 bases and J dropped 4; count of bases not matched to a gene: 3. Germline CDR1 and CDR2: SEHNR and FQNEAQ (reference sequence). CDR3 loop: CASSLAERGYEQYF. The CDR3 DNA sequence: TGTGCCAGCAGCTTAGCGGAGCGGGGTTACGAGCAGTACTTC.

This clonotype has only a few counts. The rearrangement joins TRBV30 to TRBJ1-2; no firm D call. The CDR3 runs 11 residues. Trimming took 0 bases from V and 5 from J, leaving 4 bases between them. The germline CDR1 and CDR2 sequences are GTSNPN and SVGIG (reference sequence). CDR3 residues: CAWSVGYGYTF. The CDR3 DNA is TGTGCCTGGAGTGTTGGTTATGGCTACACCTTC. The variable domain in full, with the rest retrieved from reference TRBV30 and TRBJ1-2, is SQTIHQWPATLVQPVGSPLSLECTVEGTSNPNLYWYRQAAGRGLQLLFYSVGIGQISSEVPQNLSASRPQDRQFILSSKKLLLSDSGFYLCAWSVGYGYTFGSGTRLTVV.

The chain carries TRBV24-1 and TRBJ2-1; D unclear. Germline-derived CDR1 and CDR2 are KGHDR and SFDVKD. Trimming shortened V by 6 bases and J by 7 bases, and 9 bases separated the two germline ends. The CDR3 sequence is 12 residues long. The CDR3 region is CATSRAANEQFF. The CDR3 nucleotides are TGTGCCACCAGTCGTGCAGCAAATGAGCAGTTCTTC.

This chain connects TRBV10-3 to TRBJ2-1; 10 nucleotides line up with TRBD1. CDR1 ENHRY and CDR2 SYGVKD come from the germline V gene. V was pared by 6 bases and J by 9 bases, with 8 bases of the junction left unmatched. CDR3 length: 14 amino acids. CDR3 amino acids: CAIRTGQGQAEQFF. The CDR3, as DNA: TGTGCCATCAGGACGGGACAGGGGCAGGCTGAGCAGTTCTTC.

The chain combines TRBV16 with TRBJ1-1; TRBD1 aligns across 10 bases. The germline V gene has CDR1 KGHSY and CDR2 FQNENV. The V segment lost 2 bases and the J segment 6 bases; nucleotides outside the gene matches: 15. CDR3 length: 18 amino acids. The CDR3 loop is CASSQTRTGTGDKAEAFF. The CDR3 DNA follows: TGTGCCAGCAGCCAAACCCGAACCGGGACAGGGGATAAGGCTGAAGCTTTCTTT.

This clonotype was observed many times. V usage is TRBV7-9 and J usage is TRBJ2-2; D gene ambiguous. The germline gives CDR1 SEHNR, CDR2 FQNEAQ (reference sequence). The CDR3 extends over 17 amino acids. V lost 1 base and J lost 2, with 14 bases in between. CDR3 amino acids: CASSLGPRGLNTGELFF. The CDR3 nucleotides read TGTGCCAGCAGCTTAGGTCCCCGCGGCCTTAACACCGGGGAGCTGTTTTTT.

This clonotype occurred many times. The V and J genes are TRBV20-1 and TRBJ2-7; 8 bases align to TRBD1. Germline V gene lookup returns CDR1 DFQATT and CDR2 SNEGSKA (reference sequence). J gave up 4 bases and V 3 bases, and 5 bases lay outside the gene matches. The CDR3 has 13 residues. The CDR3 nucleotides read TGCAGTGCTAGCAGACAGGGGAAGTACGAGCAGTACTTC. Encoded protein: CSASRQGKYEQYF.

This clonotype was observed many times. This chain joins TRBV10-3 and TRBJ2-7; tentatively, D is TRBD2 (6 bases). V lost 7 bases, J lost 0 bases, and 13 bases lay in between. The germline gives CDR1 ENHRY, CDR2 SYGVKD. This CDR3 contains 14 residues. The CDR3 loop reads CAIMDSGLSYEQYF. CDR3 DNA sequence: TGTGCCATCATGGATAGCGGTCTCTCCTACGAGCAGTACTTC.

Comments on this clonotype: Germline and junction disagree at one end, which may indicate a read error. The V and J genes are TRBV5-1 and TRBJ2-3; a possible D gene is TRBD2 (6 bases). Germline V lookup: CDR1 SGHRS, CDR2 YFSETQ. CDR3 length equals 14 residues. CDR3 DNA: TGCGCCAGCAGCTTCGCTAGCGAGTCAGATACCCAGTATTTT. This encodes CASSFASESDTQYF.

This clonotype was detected many times. V is TRBV12-3 or TRBV12-4 and J is TRBJ2-2, with 12 positions matching TRBD2. The CDR3 has 17 residues. V lost 6 bases to trimming and J lost 1 base; unmatched junction nucleotides: 6. The DNA for the CDR3 is TGTGCCAGCAGACAAGGACTAGCGGGGATGAACACCGGGGAGCTGTTTTTT. Its protein product is CASRQGLAGMNTGELFF.

This clonotype was seen many times. The V gene is TRBV6-5, the J gene TRBJ1-1; maybe TRBD1 (5 bases). CDR3 length equals 15 residues. The V gene lost 0 bases and the J gene lost 7 bases, with 15 bases spanning the gap. Germline loops: CDR1 MNHEY, CDR2 SVGAGI. The CDR3 DNA is TGTGCCAGCAGTTACTCGATGGCAGGGCGCGATGAAGCTTTCTTT. This sequence encodes CASSYSMAGRDEAFF.

The chain is built from TRBV5-1 and TRBJ2-3, with D unresolved. Trimming removed 3 bases from V and 6 bases from J, with 14 bases in between. The CDR3 has 14 residues. The germline gives CDR1 SGHRS, CDR2 YFSETQ. CDR3 region: CASSSGLPGDTQYF. The CDR3 nucleotides are TGCGCCAGCAGCTCGGGCCTTCCAGGCGATACGCAGTATTTT.